This passage covers 10 T cell receptor beta chains from one sample sequenced in a study of T cell responses to AZD1222 COVID-19 vaccine. Produced via immunoSEQ multiplex PCR; TCRdb's table is partial and in-frame only. Altogether some 120,000 clones are present, around nine tenths being singletons, with the ten largest covering 12%. The sample here was peripheral blood, taken on day 0 of AZD1222 vaccination. The receptors were gathered from an adult in good health.

The V call is TRBV7-9, the J call TRBJ1-2, with no clear D. Germline V CDR1 and CDR2: SEHNR, FQNEAQ (reference sequence). The V and J ends lost 1 base and 3 bases respectively, with 9 bases between them. The length of the CDR3 is 14 residues. For the CDR3, the DNA is TGTGCCAGCAGCTTAGGTGGCCGAGACTATGGCTACACCTTC. Translation gives CASSLGGRDYGYTF.

The chain combines TRBV14 with TRBJ1-6; D is unresolved. This CDR3 spans 14 amino acids. Trimming removed 2 bases from V and 7 bases from J, with 9 bases in between. Germline V gives CDR1 SGHDN, CDR2 FVKESK. This CDR3 is CASSQQGQNSPLHF. In DNA form, the CDR3 reads TGTGCCAGCAGCCAACAAGGGCAGAATTCACCCCTCCACTTT. Full variable domain (rest looked up from reference TRBV14 and TRBJ1-6): EAGVTQFPSHSVIEKGQTVTLRCDPISGHDNLYWYRRVMGKEIKFLLHFVKESKQDESGMPNNRFLAERTGGTYSTLKVQPAELEDSGVYFCASSQQGQNSPLHFGNGTRLTVT.

A remark on this clone: Other DNA sequences in the sample encode the same CDR3. The chain joins TRBV11-2 to TRBJ2-3, with D perhaps TRBD1 or TRBD2 (5 bases each). Germline loops: CDR1 SGHAT, CDR2 FQNNGV. V was shortened by 1 base and J by 6 bases, with 23 bases between the two germline ends. This CDR3 contains 18 residues. In nucleotides, the CDR3 is TGTGCCAGCAGCTTAGGGTTCCTGGCGGGTAGGGACGCGGATACGCAGTATTTT. Translating it yields CASSLGFLAGRDADTQYF.

This rearrangement joins TRBV9 to TRBJ1-1; D remains ambiguous. V dropped 0 bases and J dropped 1 base, with 10 bases sitting between them. The germline gives CDR1 SGDLS, CDR2 YYNGEE. This CDR3 has 15 residues. CDR3 coding DNA: TGTGCCAGCAGCGTAGCCCCTGACAAGAACACTGAAGCTTTCTTT. Protein: CASSVAPDKNTEAFF.

The chain links TRBV6-5 to TRBJ2-5, with 7 bases that match TRBD1. This CDR3 has 13 amino acids. With V trimmed by 8 bases and J by 5 bases, 8 bases remained unmatched. Germline lookup yields CDR1 MNHEY and CDR2 SVGAGI. CDR3 sequence: CASSQGVWETQYF. The CDR3 bases are TGTGCCAGCTCCCAGGGGGTTTGGGAGACCCAGTACTTC.

In DNA, the CDR3 is TGTGCCAGCAGCGTAGAACTAGAGAGGAATGAGCAGTTCTTC. Amino acids: CASSVELERNEQFF. The rearrangement uses TRBV9 and TRBJ2-1; tentatively, D is TRBD2 (5 bases). The V gene's germline CDR1 is SGDLS and CDR2 YYNGEE. Deletions cut 0 bases from V and 7 bases from J, with 11 bases between. This CDR3 comprises 14 residues.

This clone was counted once. The V call is TRBV4-3, the J call TRBJ2-1, with D maybe TRBD2 (5 bases). The V gene lost 0 bases and the J gene lost 3 bases, with 9 bases spanning the gap. The V gene's germline CDR1 is LGHNA and CDR2 YSLEER. This CDR3 contains 15 residues. CDR3 nucleotide sequence: TGCGCCAGCAGCCAAGATCCCGGGGACTACAATGAGCAGTTCTTC. Its protein product is CASSQDPGDYNEQFF.

The rearrangement links TRBV3-1 (or the pseudogene TRBV3-2) to TRBJ2-1; no reliable D call. CDR3 size: 15 residues. Per the germline V gene, CDR1 is LGHDT and CDR2 is YNNKEL (reference sequence). Deletions cut 4 bases from V and 3 bases from J, with 13 bases between. The CDR3 DNA is TGTGCCAGCAGCCGCCTCTTAAGTGGCTACAATGAGCAGTTCTTC. This gives the protein CASSRLLSGYNEQFF.

DNA of the CDR3: TGTGCCAGCAGTGTTGGGGTGGGCAGGTATGGCTACACCTTC. Its protein product is CASSVGVGRYGYTF. The J gene is TRBJ1-2, the V gene TRBV28; the D is unclear. V was clipped by 5 bases and J by 5 bases, with 15 bases between them. Germline values: CDR1 MDHEN, CDR2 SYDVKM. The CDR3 consists of 14 residues.

The chain employs TRBV7-9 and TRBJ2-5; D is perhaps TRBD2 (6 bases). CDR3 length: 12 residues. V lost 7 bases, J lost 5 bases, and 11 bases lay in between. In germline, CDR1 is SEHNR, CDR2 FQNEAQ (reference sequence). DNA of the CDR3: TGTGCCAGCACCATCGCGGGGGAGACCCAGTACTTC. Protein sequence: CASTIAGETQYF.